A selection of T cell receptor beta chains follows, all from one sample in a study of low-dose radiotherapy and immunotherapy resistance in tumors. TCRdb recomputed calls from the reads with MiXCR, one row per CDR3 protein. Among some 100,000 distinct CDR3 sequences listed, less than 25% were seen once. This material consisted of PBMCs, taken after low-dose radiotherapy plus immunotherapy. The receptors here all came from a male donor with prostate cancer. The CDR3 runs from the conserved cysteine through the conserved F or W. A D gene is named only where the DNA matches it firmly. A row's size may be missing; if present it is once, few, many or a size class.

J gene: TRBJ1-5; clone size: many; V gene: TRBV2; D gene: -; CDR3 protein: CASSESMPVYSNQPQHF; CDR3 DNA: TGTGCCAGCAGTGAAAGTATGCCAGTTTATAGCAATCAGCCCCAGCATTTT
J gene: TRBJ2-7; clone size: many; V gene: TRBV7-8; D gene: TRBD1; CDR3 protein: CASSRETGVGEQYF; CDR3 DNA: TGTGCCAGCAGCCGAGAGACAGGGGTGGGCGAGCAGTACTTC
J gene: TRBJ2-5; clone size: few; V gene: TRBV12-3/TRBV12-4; D gene: TRBD2; CDR3 protein: CASSRTSDGTQYF; CDR3 DNA: TGTGCCAGCAGTCGGACTAGCGACGGGACCCAGTACTTC
J gene: TRBJ2-3; clone size: -; V gene: TRBV5-4; D gene: -; CDR3 protein: CVSSRLGGTDTQYF; CDR3 DNA: TGTGTCAGCAGCCGACTGGGGGGCACAGATACGCAGTATTTT
J gene: TRBJ2-5; clone size: many; V gene: TRBV7-9; D gene: TRBD1; CDR3 protein: CASSLVGQEETQYF; CDR3 DNA: TGTGCCAGCAGCTTAGTGGGACAGGAGGAGACCCAGTACTTC
J gene: TRBJ1-6; clone size: many; V gene: TRBV2; D gene: -; CDR3 protein: CASSEQGSNNSPLHF; CDR3 DNA: TGTGCCAGCAGCGAACAGGGTTCGAATAATTCACCCCTCCACTTT
J gene: TRBJ2-1; clone size: many; V gene: TRBV4-3; D gene: -; CDR3 protein: CASRPAGLAYNEQFF; CDR3 DNA: TGCGCCAGCAGACCAGCGGGCCTGGCCTACAATGAGCAGTTCTTC
J gene: TRBJ2-3; clone size: medium-sized; V gene: TRBV15; D gene: -; CDR3 protein: CATSRGTGGATDTQYF; CDR3 DNA: TGTGCCACCAGCCGTGGGACGGGCGGGGCCACAGATACGCAGTATTTT
J gene: TRBJ2-3; clone size: many; V gene: TRBV7-9; D gene: -; CDR3 protein: CASSLSRAHTDTQYF; CDR3 DNA: TGTGCCAGCAGCTTATCACGGGCCCACACAGATACGCAGTATTTT
J gene: TRBJ2-1; clone size: many; V gene: TRBV5-1; D gene: -; CDR3 protein: CASSLWGYNEQFF; CDR3 DNA: TGCGCCAGCAGCTTGTGGGGGTACAATGAGCAGTTCTTC
J gene: TRBJ2-1; clone size: -; V gene: TRBV4-1; D gene: -; CDR3 protein: CASSHAGTGNEQFF; CDR3 DNA: TGCGCCAGCAGCCACGCGGGAACAGGCAATGAGCAGTTCTTC
J gene: TRBJ1-5; clone size: few; V gene: TRBV7-8; D gene: -; CDR3 protein: CASSLDSADQPQHF; CDR3 DNA: TGTGCCAGCAGCTTAGACAGCGCGGATCAGCCCCAGCATTTT
J gene: TRBJ2-7; clone size: many; V gene: TRBV20-1; D gene: TRBD1; CDR3 protein: CSAISGTGAYEQYF; CDR3 DNA: TGCAGTGCTATCTCCGGGACAGGGGCCTACGAGCAGTACTTC
J gene: TRBJ2-7; clone size: many; V gene: TRBV12-3/TRBV12-4; D gene: -; CDR3 protein: CASSPIGRGSYEQYF; CDR3 DNA: TGTGCCAGCAGTCCCATTGGGAGAGGCTCCTACGAGCAGTACTTC
J gene: TRBJ2-5; clone size: many; V gene: TRBV9; D gene: TRBD1; CDR3 protein: CASSVKGQGRETQYF; CDR3 DNA: TGTGCCAGCAGCGTAAAGGGACAGGGCAGAGAGACCCAGTACTTC
J gene: TRBJ2-7; clone size: -; V gene: TRBV4-2; D gene: -; CDR3 protein: CASSQGIDREQYF; CDR3 DNA: TGTGCCAGCAGCCAAGGAATAGATCGGGAGCAGTACTTC
J gene: TRBJ2-3; clone size: many; V gene: TRBV29-1; D gene: TRBD1; CDR3 protein: CSVPQGAGGDTQYF; CDR3 DNA: TGCAGCGTGCCTCAGGGGGCAGGTGGAGATACGCAGTATTTT
J gene: TRBJ2-1; clone size: many; V gene: TRBV6-2/TRBV6-3; D gene: -; CDR3 protein: CASSYRGDYNEQFF; CDR3 DNA: TGTGCCAGCAGTTACCGCGGGGATTACAATGAGCAGTTCTTC
J gene: TRBJ2-3; clone size: many; V gene: TRBV10-3; D gene: -; CDR3 protein: CAISGLEDFYTDTQYF; CDR3 DNA: TGTGCCATCAGTGGACTAGAAGACTTTTACACAGATACGCAGTATTTT
J gene: TRBJ1-5; clone size: many; V gene: TRBV19; D gene: -; CDR3 protein: CASSISRGEPQHF; CDR3 DNA: TGTGCCAGTAGTATTTCTAGGGGTGAACCCCAGCATTTT
J gene: TRBJ2-3; clone size: many; V gene: TRBV5-1; D gene: TRBD2; CDR3 protein: CASTGGLVTDTQYF; CDR3 DNA: TGCGCCAGTACGGGGGGTCTGGTCACAGATACGCAGTATTTT
J gene: TRBJ2-2; clone size: many; V gene: TRBV6-6; D gene: TRBD1; CDR3 protein: CASSGDRGPTGELFF; CDR3 DNA: TGTGCCAGCAGTGGGGACAGGGGGCCCACCGGGGAGCTGTTTTTT
J gene: TRBJ1-1; clone size: many; V gene: TRBV6-2/TRBV6-3; D gene: TRBD1; CDR3 protein: CASSRTGDTTEAFF; CDR3 DNA: TGTGCCAGCAGTCGGACAGGGGATACAACTGAAGCTTTCTTT
J gene: TRBJ1-6; clone size: many; V gene: TRBV5-1; D gene: TRBD1; CDR3 protein: CASSLAKTGYNSPLHF; CDR3 DNA: TGTGCCAGCAGCTTGGCCAAGACAGGGTATAATTCACCCCTCCACTTT
J gene: TRBJ2-1; clone size: many; V gene: TRBV12-3/TRBV12-4; D gene: TRBD2; CDR3 protein: CASSLGASGDLNEQFF; CDR3 DNA: TGTGCCAGCAGTTTAGGGGCTAGCGGGGATCTCAATGAGCAGTTCTTC
J gene: TRBJ2-7; clone size: -; V gene: TRBV5-5; D gene: -; CDR3 protein: CASSLEGLIAYEQYF; CDR3 DNA: TGTGCCAGCAGCTTGGAGGGTCTGATCGCCTACGAGCAGTACTTC
J gene: TRBJ2-2; clone size: many; V gene: TRBV7-9; D gene: -; CDR3 protein: CASSLEGEKNTGELFF; CDR3 DNA: TGTGCCAGCAGCTTAGAAGGGGAAAAGAACACCGGGGAGCTGTTTTTT
J gene: TRBJ1-1; clone size: many; V gene: TRBV7-9; D gene: -; CDR3 protein: CASSPGTGFRAFF; CDR3 DNA: TGTGCCAGCAGCCCAGGGACGGGTTTTAGGGCTTTCTTT
J gene: TRBJ2-3; clone size: many; V gene: TRBV6-6; D gene: -; CDR3 protein: CASKGGAAADTQYF; CDR3 DNA: TGTGCCAGCAAAGGGGGGGCCGCCGCAGATACGCAGTATTTT
J gene: TRBJ2-7; clone size: many; V gene: TRBV11-3; D gene: -; CDR3 protein: CASSLAGNEQYF; CDR3 DNA: TGTGCCAGCAGCTTAGCAGGGAACGAGCAGTACTTC
J gene: TRBJ2-3; clone size: -; V gene: TRBV4-1; D gene: TRBD1; CDR3 protein: CASSPLDRGKGDTQYF; CDR3 DNA: TGCGCCAGCAGCCCTCTGGACAGGGGGAAAGGAGATACGCAGTATTTT
J gene: TRBJ2-7; clone size: many; V gene: TRBV7-9; D gene: -; CDR3 protein: CASSPAGQGGEQYF; CDR3 DNA: TGTGCCAGCAGCCCCGCGGGGCAGGGTGGCGAGCAGTACTTC
J gene: TRBJ2-1; clone size: -; V gene: TRBV10-3; D gene: -; CDR3 protein: CAIRITQENNEQFF; CDR3 DNA: TGTGCCATCAGAATAACCCAGGAAAACAATGAGCAGTTCTTC
J gene: TRBJ1-2; clone size: -; V gene: TRBV13; D gene: -; CDR3 protein: CASSQRTVGYTF; CDR3 DNA: TGTGCCAGCAGCCAGCGGACAGTTGGCTACACCTTC
J gene: TRBJ1-5; clone size: few; V gene: TRBV6-2/TRBV6-3; D gene: TRBD1; CDR3 protein: CASETGGRYQPQHF; CDR3 DNA: TGTGCCAGCGAGACAGGGGGAAGGTATCAGCCCCAGCATTTT
J gene: TRBJ1-5; clone size: few; V gene: TRBV20-1; D gene: TRBD1; CDR3 protein: CSARVEFAGRGLDQPQHF; CDR3 DNA: TGCAGTGCTAGAGTAGAGTTTGCCGGGAGGGGGCTTGATCAGCCCCAGCATTTT
J gene: TRBJ2-7; clone size: many; V gene: TRBV7-2; D gene: TRBD2; CDR3 protein: CASSSGTSGGARYEQYF; CDR3 DNA: TGTGCCAGCAGCTCAGGGACTAGCGGGGGGGCACGCTACGAGCAGTACTTC
J gene: TRBJ2-7; clone size: many; V gene: TRBV10-3; D gene: TRBD2; CDR3 protein: CAISEQGLAGASYEQYF; CDR3 DNA: TGTGCCATCAGTGAGCAAGGACTAGCGGGGGCTTCATACGAGCAGTACTTC
J gene: TRBJ1-2; clone size: few; V gene: TRBV27; D gene: -; CDR3 protein: CASSFTRDYGYTF; CDR3 DNA: TGTGCCAGCAGTTTTACCCGGGACTATGGCTACACCTTC
J gene: TRBJ2-2; clone size: many; V gene: TRBV12-5; D gene: TRBD1; CDR3 protein: CASGPGQGNGELFF; CDR3 DNA: TGTGCTAGTGGTCCGGGACAGGGAAACGGGGAGCTGTTTTTT
J gene: TRBJ2-1; clone size: many; V gene: TRBV9; D gene: TRBD2; CDR3 protein: CASSPRDYLYNEQFF; CDR3 DNA: TGTGCCAGCAGCCCCCGGGACTATCTCTACAATGAGCAGTTCTTC
J gene: TRBJ2-7; clone size: many; V gene: TRBV6-8; D gene: -; CDR3 protein: CAAGTALSYEQYF; CDR3 DNA: TGTGCCGCCGGGACGGCCCTATCCTACGAGCAGTACTTC
J gene: TRBJ2-2; clone size: many; V gene: TRBV14; D gene: TRBD1; CDR3 protein: CASSLDRGPTGELFF; CDR3 DNA: TGTGCCAGCAGCCTGGACAGGGGGCCCACCGGGGAGCTGTTTTTT
J gene: TRBJ2-3; clone size: -; V gene: TRBV7-2; D gene: TRBD2; CDR3 protein: CASIIRVAGGPTDTQYF; CDR3 DNA: TGTGCCAGCATCATACGGGTAGCGGGGGGGCCCACAGATACGCAGTATTTT
J gene: TRBJ2-1; clone size: few; V gene: TRBV5-1; D gene: TRBD1; CDR3 protein: CASSLRRRGRDNEQFF; CDR3 DNA: TGCGCCAGCAGCTTGAGACGCAGGGGGCGCGACAATGAGCAGTTCTTC
J gene: TRBJ2-7; clone size: many; V gene: TRBV29-1; D gene: -; CDR3 protein: CSVETGKGYEQYF; CDR3 DNA: TGCAGCGTTGAAACAGGGAAGGGGTACGAGCAGTACTTC
J gene: TRBJ1-2; clone size: many; V gene: TRBV4-1; D gene: -; CDR3 protein: CASSHTSDGDGYTF; CDR3 DNA: TGTGCCAGCAGCCACACATCAGATGGGGATGGCTACACCTTC